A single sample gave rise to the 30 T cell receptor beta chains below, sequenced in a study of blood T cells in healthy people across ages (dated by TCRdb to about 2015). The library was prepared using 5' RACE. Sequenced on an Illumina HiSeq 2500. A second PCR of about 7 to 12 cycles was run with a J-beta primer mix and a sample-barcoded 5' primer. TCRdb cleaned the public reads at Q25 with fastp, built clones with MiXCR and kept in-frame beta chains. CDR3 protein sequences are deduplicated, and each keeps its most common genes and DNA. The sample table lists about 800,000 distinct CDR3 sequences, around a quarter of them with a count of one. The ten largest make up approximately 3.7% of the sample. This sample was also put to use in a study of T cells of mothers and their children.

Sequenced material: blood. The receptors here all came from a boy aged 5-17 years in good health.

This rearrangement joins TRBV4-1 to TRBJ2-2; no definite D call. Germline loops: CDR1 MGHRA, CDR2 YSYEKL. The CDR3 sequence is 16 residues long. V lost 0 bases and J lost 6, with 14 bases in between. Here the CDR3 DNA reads TGCGCCAGCAGCCAAGATGGCCCCCACTTCCCCGGGGAGCTGTTTTTT. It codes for CASSQDGPHFPGELFF.

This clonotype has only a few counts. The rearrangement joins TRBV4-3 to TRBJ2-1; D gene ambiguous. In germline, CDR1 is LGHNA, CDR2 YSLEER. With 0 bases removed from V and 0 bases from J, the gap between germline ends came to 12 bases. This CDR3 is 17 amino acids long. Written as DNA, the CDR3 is TGCGCCAGCAGCCAAGATCGTTTTGAAAGCTCCTACAATGAGCAGTTCTTC. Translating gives CASSQDRFESSYNEQFF.

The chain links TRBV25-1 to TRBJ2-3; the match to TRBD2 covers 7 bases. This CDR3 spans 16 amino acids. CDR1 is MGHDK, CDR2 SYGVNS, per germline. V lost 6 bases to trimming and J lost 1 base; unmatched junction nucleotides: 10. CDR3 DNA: TGTGCCAGCAGGGAAAGCGGGATGCGTGGCACAGATACGCAGTATTTT. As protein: CASRESGMRGTDTQYF.

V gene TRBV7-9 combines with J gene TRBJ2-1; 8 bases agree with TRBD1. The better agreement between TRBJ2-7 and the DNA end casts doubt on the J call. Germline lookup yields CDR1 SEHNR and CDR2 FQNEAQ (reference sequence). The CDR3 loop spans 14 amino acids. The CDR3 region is CASSLRQGAEEQYF. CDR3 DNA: TGTGCCAGCAGCTTGCGGCAGGGGGCAGAAGAGCAGTACTTC.

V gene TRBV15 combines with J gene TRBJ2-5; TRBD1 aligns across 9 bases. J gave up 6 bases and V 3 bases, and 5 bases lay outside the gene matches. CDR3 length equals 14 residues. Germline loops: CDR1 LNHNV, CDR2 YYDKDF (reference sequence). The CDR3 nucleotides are TGTGCCACCAGCAGTGAGACAGGGGGAAAGACCCAGTACTTC. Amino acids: CATSSETGGKTQYF.

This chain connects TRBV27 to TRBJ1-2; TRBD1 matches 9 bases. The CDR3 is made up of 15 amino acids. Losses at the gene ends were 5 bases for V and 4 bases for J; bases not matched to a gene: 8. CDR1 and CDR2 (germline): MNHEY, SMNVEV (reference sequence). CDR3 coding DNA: TGTGCCAGCAGTGCCCAGGGACAGGGAGTCTATGGCTACACCTTC. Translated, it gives CASSAQGQGVYGYTF.

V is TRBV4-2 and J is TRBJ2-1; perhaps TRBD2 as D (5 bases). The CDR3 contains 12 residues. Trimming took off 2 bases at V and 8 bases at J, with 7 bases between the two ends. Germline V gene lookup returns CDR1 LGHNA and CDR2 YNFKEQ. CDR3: CASSQRRDEQFF. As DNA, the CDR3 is TGTGCCAGCAGCCAACGGCGGGATGAGCAGTTCTTC.

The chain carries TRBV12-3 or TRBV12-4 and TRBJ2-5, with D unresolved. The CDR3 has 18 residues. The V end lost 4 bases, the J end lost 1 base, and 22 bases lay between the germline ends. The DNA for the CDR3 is TGTGCCAGCAGTTCTTGGTTTCTCCCCGCAGTTAGCCAAGAGACCCAGTACTTC. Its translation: CASSSWFLPAVSQETQYF.

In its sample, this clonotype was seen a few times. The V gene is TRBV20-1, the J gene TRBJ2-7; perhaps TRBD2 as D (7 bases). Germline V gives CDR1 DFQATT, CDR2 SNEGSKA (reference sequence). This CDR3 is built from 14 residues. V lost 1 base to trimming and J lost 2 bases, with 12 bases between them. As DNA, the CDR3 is TGCAGTGCTAGAGCGGGGGGCGCCACCTACGAGCAGTACTTC. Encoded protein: CSARAGGATYEQYF.

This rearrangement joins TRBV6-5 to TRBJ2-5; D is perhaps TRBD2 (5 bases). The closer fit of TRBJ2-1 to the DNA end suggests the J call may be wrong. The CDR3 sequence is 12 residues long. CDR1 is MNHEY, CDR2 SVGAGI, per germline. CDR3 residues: CASRRLRGEQFF. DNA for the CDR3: TGTGCCAGCAGACGACTTCGGGGTGAGCAGTTCTTC.

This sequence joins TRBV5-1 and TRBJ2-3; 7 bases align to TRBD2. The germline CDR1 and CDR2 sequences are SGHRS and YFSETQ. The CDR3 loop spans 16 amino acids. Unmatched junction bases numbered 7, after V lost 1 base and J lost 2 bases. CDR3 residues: CASSLTGDYPTDTQYF. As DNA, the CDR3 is TGCGCCAGCAGCTTGACCGGGGACTACCCCACAGATACGCAGTATTTT.

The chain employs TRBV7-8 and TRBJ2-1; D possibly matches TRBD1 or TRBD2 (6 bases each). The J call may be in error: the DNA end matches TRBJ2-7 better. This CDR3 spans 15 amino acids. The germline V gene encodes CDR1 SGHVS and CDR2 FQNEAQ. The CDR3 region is CASSLMEGVFYEQYF. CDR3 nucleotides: TGTGCCAGCAGCTTAATGGAGGGGGTATTCTACGAGCAGTACTTC.

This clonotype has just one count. The DNA for the CDR3 is TGCAGCGTTCGGCGGGGGGCGCGTGGCTACACCTTC. This sequence encodes CSVRRGARGYTF. The gene calls are TRBV29-1 and TRBJ1-2; tentative D call: TRBD1 (6 bases). Germline V CDR1 and CDR2: SQVTM, ANQGSEA. The CDR3 has 12 residues. V lost 5 bases to trimming and J lost 7 bases, with 14 bases between them.

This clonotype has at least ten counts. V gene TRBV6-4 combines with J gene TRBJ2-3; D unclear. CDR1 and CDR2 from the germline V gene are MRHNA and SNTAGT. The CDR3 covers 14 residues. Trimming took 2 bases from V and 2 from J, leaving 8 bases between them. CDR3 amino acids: CASSDGDHTDTQYF. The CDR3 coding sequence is TGTGCCAGCAGTGACGGAGATCACACAGATACGCAGTATTTT.

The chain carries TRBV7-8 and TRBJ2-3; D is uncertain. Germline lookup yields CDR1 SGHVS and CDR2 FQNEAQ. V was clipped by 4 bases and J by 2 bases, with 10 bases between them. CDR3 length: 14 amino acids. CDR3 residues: CASSSTSYTDTQYF. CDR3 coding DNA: TGTGCCAGCAGCTCTACGTCTTACACAGATACGCAGTATTTT.

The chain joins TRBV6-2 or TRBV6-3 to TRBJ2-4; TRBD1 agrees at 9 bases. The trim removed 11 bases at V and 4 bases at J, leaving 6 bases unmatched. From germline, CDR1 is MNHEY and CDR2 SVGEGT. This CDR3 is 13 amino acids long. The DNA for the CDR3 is TGTGCCGCCAGGGGGACAGGGAAAAACATTCAGTACTTC. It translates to CAARGTGKNIQYF.

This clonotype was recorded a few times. The CDR3 region has the DNA TGTGCCAGCAGCCTAGTCCCCGTGCTCTCTGGGGCCAACGTCCTGACTTTC. It encodes CASSLVPVLSGANVLTF. This sequence joins TRBV11-2 and TRBJ2-6, with D unclear. This CDR3 contains 17 residues. The germline gives CDR1 SGHAT, CDR2 FQNNGV. V lost 5 bases, J lost 0 bases, and 14 bases lay in between.

CDR3 in amino acids: CASSLGLDGPQHF. CDR3 coding DNA: TGTGCCAGCAGCTTAGGCTTGGACGGTCCCCAGCATTTT. The rearrangement joins TRBV7-9 to TRBJ1-5; D not certain. With 1 base removed from V and 10 bases from J, the gap between germline ends came to 11 bases. Germline V gives CDR1 SEHNR, CDR2 FQNEAQ (reference sequence). This CDR3 has 13 amino acids.

This CDR3 is CASSLRGAYGYTF. CDR3 bases: TGTGCCAGCAGTTTACGGGGGGCCTATGGCTACACCTTC. The chain has TRBV28 and TRBJ1-2; D is perhaps TRBD1 (6 bases). V lost 2 bases and J lost 4, with 8 bases in between. This CDR3 region has 13 residues. The V gene's germline CDR1 is MDHEN and CDR2 SYDVKM.

CDR3 protein: CASSLRQGGADTQYF. For the CDR3, the DNA is TGTGCCAGCAGTTTGCGGCAGGGGGGCGCAGATACGCAGTATTTT. The chain recombines TRBV28 with TRBJ2-3, with a possible D match to TRBD1 (7 bases). Germline CDR1 and CDR2: MDHEN and SYDVKM. The V gene lost 3 bases and the J gene lost 4 bases, with 14 bases spanning the gap. This CDR3 has 15 residues.

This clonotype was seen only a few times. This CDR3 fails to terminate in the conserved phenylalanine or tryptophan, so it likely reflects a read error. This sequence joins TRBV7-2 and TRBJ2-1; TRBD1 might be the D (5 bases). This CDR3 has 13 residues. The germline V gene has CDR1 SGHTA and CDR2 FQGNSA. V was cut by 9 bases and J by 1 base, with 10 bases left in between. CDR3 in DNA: TGTGCCAGTCGCCAGGGTTCCTACAATGAGCAGTTCCTC. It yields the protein CASRQGSYNEQFL.

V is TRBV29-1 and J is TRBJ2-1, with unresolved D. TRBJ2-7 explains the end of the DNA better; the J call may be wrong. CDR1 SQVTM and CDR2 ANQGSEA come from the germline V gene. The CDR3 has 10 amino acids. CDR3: CSVAVYEQYF. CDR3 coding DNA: TGCAGCGTTGCGGTGTACGAGCAGTACTTC.

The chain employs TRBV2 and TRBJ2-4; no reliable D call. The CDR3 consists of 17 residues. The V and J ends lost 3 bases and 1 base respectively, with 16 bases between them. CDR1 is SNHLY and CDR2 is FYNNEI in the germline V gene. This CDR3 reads CASSDPVEVVAKNIQYF. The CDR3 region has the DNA TGTGCCAGCAGTGACCCGGTCGAGGTGGTCGCCAAAAACATTCAGTACTTC. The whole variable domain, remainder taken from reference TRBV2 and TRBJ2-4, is EPEVTQTPSHQVTQMGQEVILRCVPISNHLYFYWYRQILGQKVEFLVSFYNNEISEKSEIFDDQFSVERPDGSNFTLKIRSTKLEDSAMYFCASSDPVEVVAKNIQYFGAGTRLSVL.

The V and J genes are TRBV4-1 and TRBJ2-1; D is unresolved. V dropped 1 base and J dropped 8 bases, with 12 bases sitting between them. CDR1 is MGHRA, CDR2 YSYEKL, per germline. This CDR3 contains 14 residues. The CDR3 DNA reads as TGCGCCAGCAGCCAAGGGGAAGGAGACGATGAGCAGTTCTTC. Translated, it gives CASSQGEGDDEQFF.

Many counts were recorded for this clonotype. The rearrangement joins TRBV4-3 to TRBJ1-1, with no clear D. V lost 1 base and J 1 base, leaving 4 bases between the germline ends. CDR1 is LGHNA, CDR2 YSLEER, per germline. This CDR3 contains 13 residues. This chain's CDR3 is CASSQVQNTEAFF. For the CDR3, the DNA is TGCGCCAGCAGCCAAGTTCAGAACACTGAAGCTTTCTTT.

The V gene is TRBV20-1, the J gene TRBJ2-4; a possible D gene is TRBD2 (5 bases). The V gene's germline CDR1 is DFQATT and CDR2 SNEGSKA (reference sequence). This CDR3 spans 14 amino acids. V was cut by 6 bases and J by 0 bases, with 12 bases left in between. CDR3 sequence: CSAPLGAAKNIQYF. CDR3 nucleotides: TGCAGTGCCCCACTGGGAGCAGCCAAAAACATTCAGTACTTC.

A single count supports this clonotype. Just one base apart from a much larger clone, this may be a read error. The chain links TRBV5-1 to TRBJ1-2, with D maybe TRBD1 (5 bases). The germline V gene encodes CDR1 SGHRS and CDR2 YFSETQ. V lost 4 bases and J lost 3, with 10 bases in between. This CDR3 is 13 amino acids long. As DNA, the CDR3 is TGCGCCAGCAGCGCGACAGCGGACTATGGCTACACCTTC. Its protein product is CASSATADYGYTF. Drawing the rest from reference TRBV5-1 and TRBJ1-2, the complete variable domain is KAGVTQTPRYLIKTRGQQVTLSCSPISGHRSVSWYQQTPGQGLQFLFEYFSETQRNKGNFPGRFSGRQFSNSRSEMNVSTLELGDSALYLCASSATADYGYTFGSGTRLTVV.

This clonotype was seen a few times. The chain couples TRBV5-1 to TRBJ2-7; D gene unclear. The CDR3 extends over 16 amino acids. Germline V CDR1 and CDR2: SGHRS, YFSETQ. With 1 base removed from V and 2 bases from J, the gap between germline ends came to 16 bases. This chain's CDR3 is CASSLIPVGGTYEQYF. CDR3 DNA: TGCGCCAGCAGCTTGATACCAGTGGGCGGAACCTACGAGCAGTACTTC.

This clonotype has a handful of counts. CDR3 sequence: CAISDPGDATNEKLFF. The CDR3 bases are TGTGCCATCAGTGATCCGGGAGACGCAACTAATGAAAAACTGTTTTTT. The chain carries TRBV10-3 and TRBJ1-4; D unclear. The CDR3 runs 16 residues. CDR1 is ENHRY and CDR2 is SYGVKD in the germline V gene. V gave up 3 bases and J gave up 0 bases, with 11 bases separating them.

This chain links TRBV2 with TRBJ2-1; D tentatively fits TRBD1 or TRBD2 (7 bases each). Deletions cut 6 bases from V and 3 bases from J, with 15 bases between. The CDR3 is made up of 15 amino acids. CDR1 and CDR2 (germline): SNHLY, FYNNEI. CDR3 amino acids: CASRSGGGVYNEQFF. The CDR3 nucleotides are TGTGCCAGCAGATCAGGGGGGGGCGTCTACAATGAGCAGTTCTTC.